The clone carrying this TCR beta chain was counted ten times or more. Its antigen is unknown. TCR beta CDR3 sequences were amplified from RNA transcripts. First-round RT-PCR of the TCR CDR3 relied on the HTBI primer set. MiXCR was run by TCRdb on the multiplex PCR reads, yielding one entry per CDR3 protein. The profile shows 500,000 to 750,000 distinct CDR3 sequences, 14% of them singletons. These data belong to a study of T cells in Graves' hyperthyroidism and ophthalmopathy. Study summary: Sampling of peripheral blood happened at initial diagnosis, prior to any treatment. The study's findings and limits: Ophthalmopathy was model-predicted a median about 6.7 months pre-onset.

It was uncontrolled infection, other autoimmune disease, pregnancy or lactation that excluded patients. The receptor's source is a woman between 18 and 29 years old with Graves' ophthalmopathy. Sequencing was performed on blood.

Here the CDR3 DNA reads TGTGCCAGCAGTTCCCCCAATAGCGGATACTACAATGAGCAGTTCTTC. Translation: CASSSPNSGYYNEQFF. V and J are TRBV28 and TRBJ2-1; tentative D call: TRBD2 (6 bases). V was trimmed by 4 bases and J by 3 bases, leaving 16 bases between them. The CDR3 is 16 amino acids. Germline-derived CDR1 and CDR2 are MDHEN and SYDVKM.